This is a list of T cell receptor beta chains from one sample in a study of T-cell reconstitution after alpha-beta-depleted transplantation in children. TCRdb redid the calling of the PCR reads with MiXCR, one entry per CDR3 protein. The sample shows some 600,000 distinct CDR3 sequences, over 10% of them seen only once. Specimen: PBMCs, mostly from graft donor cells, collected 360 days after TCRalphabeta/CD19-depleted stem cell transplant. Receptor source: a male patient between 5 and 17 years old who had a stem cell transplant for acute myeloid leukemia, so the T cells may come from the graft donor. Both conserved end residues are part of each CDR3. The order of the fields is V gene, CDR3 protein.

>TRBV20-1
CSARGSGQGQETQYF
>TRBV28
CASGQPPIYGYTF
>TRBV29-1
CSVHILVGGTGELFF
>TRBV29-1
CSVQDRPREPLHF
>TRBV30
CAWSRDGTDTQYF
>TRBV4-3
CASSQDTGGTDTQYF
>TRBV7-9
CASSLAGQPLSGYF
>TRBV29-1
CSVEDPYRSTNYGYTF
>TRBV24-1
CATSERTGGNQPQHF
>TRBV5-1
CASSYTSGRVYEQYF
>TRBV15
CATSRDRAASYEQYF
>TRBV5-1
CASSFVLGTSNNEQFF
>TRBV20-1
CSARDNRAPDTQYF